Below, one TCR beta chain is given with its context. Ten or more counts support this clonotype. Its antigen is unknown. No much larger clone exists at a distance of one base, and base qualities are not known. The source of the sample is a study of molecular identifiers for immune sequencing clone quantification (dated by TCRdb to the late 2010s). For context, the study as a whole: For a replicate experiment, RNA from approximately 20,000 or 100,000 naive CD8 T cells was divided into five aliquots, of which four were sequenced. This methods study benchmarked molecular-identifier clustering-based TCR repertoire sequencing (MIDCIRS) and TCR RNA copy counting, using CD8 T cells to do so. Study-wide conclusions, independent of this receptor: When barcode sub-clustering was omitted, TCR diversity was inflated by chimeric consensus sequences, with chimeras reaching as high as 47%. The naive libraries included spiked-in Jurkat TCR RNA (10 copies' worth), and this RNA is not part of the donor repertoire. Highly expanded clone sizes could be underestimated because identical TCR molecules may share a barcode. About 3 recovered TCR RNA copies per cell were obtained by modeling, versus roughly 9.7 by digital PCR, implying a capture efficiency of about 30%. In CMV-specific effector cells, over 99% of molecules were held by clones above 20 RNA copies, whereas under 1% of molecules were held by such clones in naive cells. Spiked-in Jurkat TCR RNA equal to a single cell's worth was reported to be detectable even within 1,200,000 naive CD8 T cells.

The library was generated by PCR. Instrument on record: Illumina HiSeq 4000. Preparation of bulk TCR libraries followed a previously described approach, with the TCR primers listed in Table S5. Total RNA was purified with the Qiagen AllPrep DNA/RNA kit. Before any analysis, reads coming from multiple sequencing runs of the same library were combined into one pool. On the study's bioinformatics: Only reads with exact TCR constant sequence were kept, trimmed to 150 nt, and grouped by their 12-nt molecular barcodes. Reads in each barcode group were sub-clustered using a 15% Levenshtein threshold, and a quality-weighted consensus sequence was built for each RNA molecule. Non-functional sequences were removed, as were lower-count sequences one edit away from another. Based on fitting two negative binomial distributions, any barcode sub-cluster with under 20% of the maximum read count was discarded. TCRdb reran the public reads through fastp at Q25 and MiXCR, keeping productive beta chains. Each CDR3 protein appears once, grouped with its most common genes and DNA. The V and J calls come from TCRdb's annotation, not from the publication. This sample gives approximately 60,000 distinct CDR3 sequences in total; around 20% of them show up just once. More than 1.3% of the sample is in the top ten clones.

The CDR3 spans 15 residues, from the cysteine through the phenylalanine. The entry retains the CDR3 DNA only, 45 bases that are in frame from base 1. The germline V gene gives CDR1 as SGHTA and CDR2 as FQGNSA. V is cut by 4 bases and J by 2 bases, and the space between the germline ends is 15 bases. Libraries of naive CD8 T cells were generated from about 19,000 to 1,100,000 sorted cells, with 10%, 30% or 50% of the purified RNA used. Naive CD8 T cells, defined as CD8+CD4-CCR7+CD45RA+, were FACS-sorted into RLT Plus buffer on a BD FACSAria II. To test detection sensitivity, Jurkat RNA equivalent to more than eight TCR copies was spiked into samples of roughly 18,000-1,000,000 naive CD8 T cells. Enrichment of CD8 T cells was done with RosetteSep CD8+ T Cell Enrichment Cocktail plus Ficoll-Paque, and ACK red cell lysis came afterward.

This receptor was taken from a human donor in good health. Some libraries in this study had Jurkat cell RNA spiked in. Sequencing input: naive CD8+ T cells from blood, with Jurkat cell RNA spiked in. Reading the label with the study, this specimen's cell subset or site is: FACS-sorted CD8+CD4-CCR7+CD45RA+ naive T cells. The V and J segments used are TRBV7-2 and TRBJ2-7; the D gene is perhaps TRBD2, from 6 matching bases. The DNA sequence follows: TGTGCCAGCAGCTGGGGGACGGGAGCGGCCTACGAGCAGTACTTC. Its protein reads: CASSWGTGAAYEQYF.